The 19 T cell receptor beta chains listed next were all sequenced from one sample in a study of T-cell reconstitution after alpha-beta-depleted transplantation in children. Using unique molecular identifiers, the investigators prepared the TCRbeta library. TCRdb re-called the PCR reads with MiXCR, one entry per CDR3 protein. The sample consists of over 550,000 distinct CDR3 sequences, over 9.5% of them appearing once. This specimen was PBMCs from the stem cell graft donor, taken from the stem cell graft. The source is a human donor who donated a stem cell graft to a child with acute myeloid leukemia.

The chain uses TRBV11-2 and TRBJ2-7, with D possibly matching TRBD2 (6 bases). Trimming cost V 1 base and J 4 bases, with 14 bases left between them. This CDR3 has 15 residues. From germline, CDR1 is SGHAT and CDR2 FQNNGV. As DNA, the CDR3 is TGTGCCAGCAGCTTAGCGTGGGGGGACCATTACGAGCAGTACTTC. Its translation: CASSLAWGDHYEQYF.

This clonotype was detected only a few times. The J gene is TRBJ1-2, the V gene TRBV20-1; D remains unclear. Germline V gene data show CDR1 as DFQATT and CDR2 as SNEGSKA (reference sequence). Trimming took off 3 bases at V and 8 bases at J, with 16 bases between the two ends. CDR3 size: 13 residues. CDR3 region: CSAREEGLWGYTF. Here the CDR3 DNA reads TGCAGTGCTAGGGAGGAGGGCTTATGGGGCTACACCTTC.

This chain uses TRBV5-1 with TRBJ2-1; 10 nucleotides match TRBD2. This CDR3 spans 19 amino acids. Germline loops: CDR1 SGHRS, CDR2 YFSETQ. V was pared by 4 bases and J by 0 bases, with 13 bases of the junction left unmatched. CDR3 loop: CASSRPRSGRANSYNEQFF. CDR3 DNA sequence: TGCGCCAGCAGCCGGCCCCGAAGCGGGAGGGCCAACTCCTACAATGAGCAGTTCTTC. Full variable domain (outside the CDR3, taken from reference TRBV5-1 and TRBJ2-1): KAGVTQTPRYLIKTRGQQVTLSCSPISGHRSVSWYQQTPGQGLQFLFEYFSETQRNKGNFPGRFSGRQFSNSRSEMNVSTLELGDSALYLCASSRPRSGRANSYNEQFFGPGTRLTVL.

This chain connects TRBV27 to TRBJ1-4; D may be TRBD1 (6 bases). Germline V gene data show CDR1 as MNHEY and CDR2 as SMNVEV (reference sequence). This CDR3 spans 19 amino acids. Between the trimmed V and J ends, which lost 6 bases and 8 bases, there was a span of 31 bases. This CDR3 is CASSKSAWTTGPSGEKLFF. The CDR3 DNA follows: TGTGCCAGCAGCAAATCCGCGTGGACTACAGGGCCCTCAGGAGAAAAACTGTTTTTT.

This clonotype was recorded a few times. This chain joins TRBV11-1 and TRBJ2-6; 9 bases agree with TRBD1. Germline CDR1 SGHAT, CDR2 FQDESV (reference sequence). V was clipped by 4 bases and J by 0 bases; unmatched bases: 7. This CDR3 region has 18 residues. CDR3 bases: TGTGCCAGCAGCTCCCGGACAGGGGACAGCTCTGGGGCCAACGTCCTGACTTTC. It translates to CASSSRTGDSSGANVLTF.

The chain recombines TRBV29-1 with TRBJ2-2; the match to TRBD2 covers 12 bases. CDR1 and CDR2 (germline): SQVTM, ANQGSEA. The junction had 9 bases not matched to a gene; V was cut back by 6 bases and J by 7 bases. The CDR3 spans 15 residues. The CDR3 region has the DNA TGCAGCGTCCGTCCGGGACTAGCGGGTCACGGGGAGCTGTTTTTT. Residues: CSVRPGLAGHGELFF.

This clonotype appeared a few times. The CDR3 reads CSAREGADSPLHF. CDR3 DNA sequence: TGCAGTGCTAGGGAGGGGGCGGATTCACCCCTCCACTTT. The chain joins TRBV20-1 to TRBJ1-6, with 7 bases lining up with TRBD1. The CDR3 length is 13 residues. The germline gives CDR1 DFQATT, CDR2 SNEGSKA (reference sequence). The ends lost 3 bases at V and 8 bases at J; junction bases unmatched: 4.

The chain carries TRBV24-1 and TRBJ2-1, with 10 bases lining up with TRBD2. V gave up 4 bases and J gave up 5 bases; unmatched junction bases: 7. This CDR3 is built from 16 residues. CDR1 is KGHDR, CDR2 SFDVKD, per germline. CDR3 residues: CATSDPAGGRDNEQFF. The CDR3 DNA is TGTGCCACCAGTGACCCAGCGGGAGGGCGAGACAATGAGCAGTTCTTC.

The chain recombines TRBV6-5 with TRBJ2-1; perhaps TRBD2 as D (5 bases). V was shortened by 10 bases and J by 7 bases, with 11 bases between the two germline ends. Germline lookup yields CDR1 MNHEY and CDR2 SVGAGI. The CDR3 is 11 residues long. CDR3 residues: CAINRGNEQFF. The CDR3 coding sequence is TGTGCCATAAATCGGGGAAATGAGCAGTTCTTC.

The chain is built from TRBV19 and TRBJ1-1; TRBD1 matches at 8 bases. Germline values: CDR1 LNHDA, CDR2 SQIVND (reference sequence). CDR3 length equals 10 residues. After removal of 10 bases from V and 11 bases from J, the junction contained 6 bases not matched to a gene. In DNA, the CDR3 is TGTGCCACTTTGGACAGGGTGGCTTTCTTT. This gives the protein CATLDRVAFF.

In this sample, this clonotype turned up a few times. This chain connects TRBV29-1 to TRBJ2-5; D tentatively fits TRBD1 or TRBD2 (6 bases each). V gave up 7 bases and J gave up 4 bases, with 16 bases separating them. CDR1 is SQVTM and CDR2 is ANQGSEA in the germline V gene. The CDR3 is made up of 13 amino acids. In DNA form, the CDR3 reads TGCAGCGGACGGGGGCTTAGTCGAGAGACCCAGTACTTC. Translated: CSGRGLSRETQYF.

Of note for this clonotype: Since a much larger clone is just one base distant, this may be a read error. The CDR3 does not end in the conserved phenylalanine or tryptophan, so this is likely a read error. CDR3 sequence: CASSQGQRTDEQYS. Written as DNA, the CDR3 is TGTGCCAGCAGCCAGGGACAGCGAACCGACGAGCAGTACTCC. V gene TRBV7-2 combines with J gene TRBJ2-7, with TRBD1 identical over 7 bases. The CDR3 length is 14 residues. V was clipped by 5 bases and J by 5 bases; unmatched bases: 9. Germline loops: CDR1 SGHTA, CDR2 FQGNSA.

As to this clonotype: This may stem from a read error, because a much larger clone lies one nucleotide away. The chain joins TRBV20-1 to TRBJ2-3; D uncertain. CDR3 length: 13 amino acids. Germline assignment: CDR1 DFQATT and CDR2 SNEGSKA (reference sequence). Between the trimmed V and J ends, which lost 2 bases and 4 bases, there was a span of 10 bases. CDR3 in DNA: TGCAGTGCTAGACCCGTGGCGTCAGATACGCAGTATTTT. It yields the protein CSARPVASDTQYF.

The CDR3 DNA reads as TGTGCCAGCAGTCCCTTCCGACAGGGGTCTCAGCCCCAGCATTTT. Amino acid sequence: CASSPFRQGSQPQHF. The genes are TRBV28 and TRBJ1-5, with TRBD1 matching 8 bases. The CDR3 is 15 amino acids. The ends lost 5 bases at V and 6 bases at J; junction bases unmatched: 9. The germline CDR1 and CDR2 sequences are MDHEN and SYDVKM.

This chain joins TRBV3-1 and TRBJ2-1, with 9 bases fitting TRBD2. This CDR3 is 15 amino acids long. Per the germline V gene, CDR1 is LGHDT and CDR2 is YNNKEL (reference sequence). Trimming took 4 bases from V and 6 from J; bases not matched to a gene: 7. The chain's CDR3 is CASSRSGLAFNEQFF. CDR3 coding DNA: TGTGCCAGCAGCCGGTCGGGACTAGCCTTCAATGAGCAGTTCTTC.

This clonotype has more than one count but fewer than ten. The chain uses TRBV11-2 and TRBJ2-1, with 10 bases lining up with TRBD2. This CDR3 is 20 amino acids long. Trimming cost V 0 bases and J 0 bases; bases outside gene matches: 11. Germline CDR1 reads SGHAT; CDR2 reads FQNNGV. The CDR3 DNA sequence: TGTGCCAGCAGCTTAGATCGTGGGGCTAGCGGGAGAAGCTCCTACAATGAGCAGTTCTTC. It encodes CASSLDRGASGRSSYNEQFF. Using reference TRBV11-2 and TRBJ2-1 for the parts outside the CDR3, the full variable domain is EAGVAQSPRYKIIEKRQSVAFWCNPISGHATLYWYQQILGQGPKLLIQFQNNGVVDDSQLPKDRFSAERLKGVDSTLKIQPAKLEDSAVYLCASSLDRGASGRSSYNEQFFGPGTRLTVL.

This clonotype has a count of ten or more. This sequence joins TRBV7-9 and TRBJ2-2; D gene uncertain. V was shortened by 1 base and J by 6 bases, with 6 bases between the two germline ends. From germline, CDR1 is SEHNR and CDR2 FQNEAQ (reference sequence). The CDR3 loop spans 13 amino acids. The CDR3 sequence: CASSLGVPGELFF. Here the CDR3 DNA reads TGTGCCAGCAGCTTAGGCGTGCCCGGGGAGCTGTTTTTT.

This chain links TRBV29-1 with TRBJ1-1; D remains unclear. This CDR3 is built from 13 residues. Germline V CDR1 and CDR2: SQVTM, ANQGSEA. The V gene lost 4 bases and the J gene lost 1 base, with 10 bases spanning the gap. The CDR3 DNA reads TGCAGCGTTGGAGGACTTCCGAACACTGAAGCTTTCTTT. Translation gives CSVGGLPNTEAFF.

This rearrangement joins TRBV5-8 to TRBJ2-3; TRBD1 matches at 8 bases. CDR3 length: 14 residues. V was clipped by 9 bases and J by 1 base; unmatched bases: 7. Looked up from germline, CDR1 is SGHTS and CDR2 is YDEGEE. The CDR3 is CAMGPDRGTDTQYF. CDR3 bases: TGTGCCATGGGCCCGGACAGGGGCACAGATACGCAGTATTTT.